A selection of T cell receptor beta chains follows, all from one sample in a study of blood T cell repertoires in COVID-19. Sequencing used immunoSEQ multiplex PCR; TCRdb keeps in-frame clones, though not all of them. The data hold about 360,000 clones, with around nine tenths observed a single time. The sequencing sample was made of peripheral blood. These receptor sequences come from a human donor in a cohort sampled during active COVID-19. Each CDR3 is given with its conserved first and last residue. Fields, in order: clone size, V gene, D gene, J gene, CDR3 DNA, CDR3 protein. The D gene is left open where the match is weak. Only some rows state a clone size, as once, few, many or a class for expanded clones.

clone_size: -
v_call: TRBV19
d_call: TRBD1
j_call: TRBJ1-2
cdr3_nt: TGTGCCAGTAGTATCCAGGCGACAGGGGCGAACTATGGCTACACCTTC
cdr3_aa: CASSIQATGANYGYTF

clone_size: -
v_call: TRBV5-1
d_call: TRBD1
j_call: TRBJ1-2
cdr3_nt: TGCGCCAGCAGCCAAGCGACAGGGTCGAGTGCTGGCTACACCTTC
cdr3_aa: CASSQATGSSAGYTF

clone_size: -
v_call: TRBV2
d_call: TRBD2
j_call: TRBJ2-1
cdr3_nt: TGTGCCACCTTAAGCGGGGTGGAGCAGTTCTTC
cdr3_aa: CATLSGVEQFF

clone_size: -
v_call: TRBV24-1
d_call: TRBD2
j_call: TRBJ2-1
cdr3_nt: TGTGCCACCAGTGACCTTCCCGGGAGGGGTGCCTACAATGAGCAGTTCTTC
cdr3_aa: CATSDLPGRGAYNEQFF

clone_size: -
v_call: TRBV5-1
d_call: -
j_call: TRBJ2-5
cdr3_nt: TGCGCCAGCAGCTCCGGACTGGACCAAGAGACCCAGTACTTC
cdr3_aa: CASSSGLDQETQYF

clone_size: -
v_call: TRBV20-1
d_call: -
j_call: TRBJ2-7
cdr3_nt: TGCAGAGGAGGCCCGCCCTACGAGCAGTACTTC
cdr3_aa: CRGGPPYEQYF

clone_size: -
v_call: TRBV7-3
d_call: TRBD1
j_call: TRBJ2-1
cdr3_nt: TGTGCCAGCAGCTCAAGGGGACAGGGGAATGAGCAGTTCTTC
cdr3_aa: CASSSRGQGNEQFF

clone_size: -
v_call: TRBV10-3
d_call: -
j_call: TRBJ2-5
cdr3_nt: TGTGCCATCAGTGAGGCTCGGTCCCTCCAAGAGACCCAGTACTTC
cdr3_aa: CAISEARSLQETQYF

clone_size: -
v_call: TRBV18
d_call: -
j_call: TRBJ1-1
cdr3_nt: TGTGCCAGCTCACCACGGGACAACTCTTGGGCTTTCTTT
cdr3_aa: CASSPRDNSWAFF

clone_size: -
v_call: TRBV6-5
d_call: -
j_call: TRBJ1-2
cdr3_nt: TGTGCCAGCAGTTACTCCGGGACATATAATGGCTACACCTTC
cdr3_aa: CASSYSGTYNGYTF

clone_size: -
v_call: TRBV4-1
d_call: -
j_call: TRBJ2-7
cdr3_nt: TGCGCCAGCAGCCAAGGGAGTGTGTACGAGCAGTACTTC
cdr3_aa: CASSQGSVYEQYF

clone_size: -
v_call: TRBV20-1
d_call: TRBD1
j_call: TRBJ1-1
cdr3_nt: TGCAGTGCTTTCGACAGGGGGCGAGCTTTCTTT
cdr3_aa: CSAFDRGRAFF

clone_size: -
v_call: TRBV7-2
d_call: -
j_call: TRBJ1-2
cdr3_nt: TGTGCCAGCACCACGGCCCGGGGGAACTATGGCTACACCTTC
cdr3_aa: CASTTARGNYGYTF

clone_size: -
v_call: TRBV5-5
d_call: TRBD1
j_call: TRBJ2-7
cdr3_nt: TGTGCCAGCAGCTCTGGTAGGGGGCAGGGGGCCGACGAGCAGTACTTC
cdr3_aa: CASSSGRGQGADEQYF

clone_size: -
v_call: TRBV9
d_call: -
j_call: TRBJ2-3
cdr3_nt: TGTGCCAGCAGCCCGGAGAGCACCACAGATACGCAGTATTTT
cdr3_aa: CASSPESTTDTQYF

clone_size: -
v_call: TRBV18
d_call: TRBD1
j_call: TRBJ1-2
cdr3_nt: TGTGCCAGCTCACCACTGTGGGGGACAGGGAGCTACACCTTC
cdr3_aa: CASSPLWGTGSYTF

clone_size: -
v_call: TRBV6-5
d_call: -
j_call: TRBJ1-1
cdr3_nt: TGTGCCAGCAGCGATCCCGACAGTTATGAAGCTTTCTTT
cdr3_aa: CASSDPDSYEAFF

clone_size: few
v_call: TRBV2
d_call: TRBD1
j_call: TRBJ1-5
cdr3_nt: TGTGCCAGCAGCGCCGACAGGGTGGGCAATCAGCCCCAGCATTTT
cdr3_aa: CASSADRVGNQPQHF

clone_size: -
v_call: TRBV11-2
d_call: -
j_call: TRBJ1-3
cdr3_nt: TGTGCCAGCAGTCTGCAGGGCTCTGGAAACACCATATATTTT
cdr3_aa: CASSLQGSGNTIYF

clone_size: -
v_call: TRBV11-3
d_call: TRBD1
j_call: TRBJ2-3
cdr3_nt: TGTGCCAGCAGCTCACGGACAGGGGGCACAGATACGCAGTATTTT
cdr3_aa: CASSSRTGGTDTQYF

clone_size: -
v_call: TRBV21-1
d_call: -
j_call: TRBJ2-7
cdr3_nt: TGTGCCAGTATGCAGGGGCAGGGGATGTACGAGCAGTACTTC
cdr3_aa: CASMQGQGMYEQYF

clone_size: few
v_call: TRBV2
d_call: TRBD1
j_call: TRBJ1-6
cdr3_nt: TGTGCCAGCAGTAGGCACAGGGGAAATAATTCACCCCTCCACTTT
cdr3_aa: CASSRHRGNNSPLHF

clone_size: once
v_call: TRBV5-1
d_call: TRBD1
j_call: TRBJ1-1
cdr3_nt: TGCGCCAGCAGCTTGGGGCCGGACAGGGAGGTTAACACTGAAGCTTTCTTT
cdr3_aa: CASSLGPDREVNTEAFF

clone_size: -
v_call: TRBV28
d_call: -
j_call: TRBJ2-1
cdr3_nt: TGTGCCAGCAGTCAAGGAGAGATTGAGCAGTTCTTC
cdr3_aa: CASSQGEIEQFF

clone_size: few
v_call: TRBV27
d_call: TRBD1
j_call: TRBJ1-5
cdr3_nt: TGTGCCAGCAGGACAGGGGTTAGTAGCAATCAGCCCCAGCATTTT
cdr3_aa: CASRTGVSSNQPQHF

clone_size: few
v_call: TRBV5-4
d_call: TRBD1
j_call: TRBJ1-2
cdr3_nt: TGTGCCAGCAGCTTCCGGGACAGGGTGGGCGGCTACACCTTC
cdr3_aa: CASSFRDRVGGYTF

clone_size: -
v_call: TRBV6-5
d_call: -
j_call: TRBJ2-2
cdr3_nt: TGTGCCAGCAGCGCCGCGGGACTTAACACCGGGGAGCTGTTTTTT
cdr3_aa: CASSAAGLNTGELFF

clone_size: -
v_call: TRBV6-5
d_call: TRBD1
j_call: TRBJ1-2
cdr3_nt: TGTGCCAGCAGACGGACAGGGGTTACTGGCTACACCTTC
cdr3_aa: CASRRTGVTGYTF

clone_size: -
v_call: TRBV9
d_call: -
j_call: TRBJ2-3
cdr3_nt: TGTGCCAGCAGTTACACAGATACGCAGTATTTT
cdr3_aa: CASSYTDTQYF

clone_size: -
v_call: TRBV11-2
d_call: -
j_call: TRBJ2-5
cdr3_nt: TGTGCCAGCAGCTTAATAGTCCTGCAAGAGACCCAGTACTTC
cdr3_aa: CASSLIVLQETQYF

clone_size: -
v_call: TRBV9
d_call: TRBD2
j_call: TRBJ2-2
cdr3_nt: TGTGCCAGCAGCGTAGATTGGCTAGCGGGCGCCGGGGAGCTGTTTTTT
cdr3_aa: CASSVDWLAGAGELFF

clone_size: once
v_call: TRBV6-1
d_call: TRBD1
j_call: TRBJ1-5
cdr3_nt: TGTGCCAGCAGTGTACAGACAGGGGGCGGGAATCAGCCCCAGCATTTT
cdr3_aa: CASSVQTGGGNQPQHF

clone_size: -
v_call: TRBV6-2/TRBV6-3
d_call: TRBD1
j_call: TRBJ2-1
cdr3_nt: TGTGCCAGCAGTGATGGGACAGGGGGCGTGGATGAGCAGTTCTTC
cdr3_aa: CASSDGTGGVDEQFF

clone_size: -
v_call: TRBV27
d_call: -
j_call: TRBJ1-2
cdr3_nt: TGTGCCAGCAGTTTAACGCGGGGTCCGGAAGGCTACACCTTC
cdr3_aa: CASSLTRGPEGYTF

clone_size: -
v_call: TRBV5-1
d_call: -
j_call: TRBJ2-1
cdr3_nt: TGCGCCAGCAGCTTGGTGACGGGAGCAATGGTAGATGAGCAGTTCTTC
cdr3_aa: CASSLVTGAMVDEQFF

clone_size: -
v_call: TRBV19
d_call: TRBD1
j_call: TRBJ1-5
cdr3_nt: TGTGCCAGTAGTTCGGGACAGATGAGGAATAGCAATCAGCCCCAGCATTTT
cdr3_aa: CASSSGQMRNSNQPQHF

clone_size: few
v_call: TRBV5-1
d_call: -
j_call: TRBJ1-1
cdr3_nt: TGCGCCAGCAGCCAGGGTCCCCCAGGGAACACTGAAGCTTTCTTT
cdr3_aa: CASSQGPPGNTEAFF

clone_size: -
v_call: TRBV7-2
d_call: TRBD1
j_call: TRBJ1-2
cdr3_nt: TGTGCCAGCAGCTTAGCGTGGGGGACAGGCCGGACGGGCTACACCTTC
cdr3_aa: CASSLAWGTGRTGYTF

clone_size: -
v_call: TRBV7-9
d_call: TRBD1
j_call: TRBJ2-7
cdr3_nt: TGTGCCAGCAGCTTAGGGACAGGGCCCTCCTACGAGCAGTACTTC
cdr3_aa: CASSLGTGPSYEQYF

clone_size: -
v_call: TRBV2
d_call: TRBD1
j_call: TRBJ1-1
cdr3_nt: TGTGCCAGCCGATACAGGGGAAACACTGAAGCTTTCTTT
cdr3_aa: CASRYRGNTEAFF

clone_size: once
v_call: TRBV7-3
d_call: TRBD2
j_call: TRBJ2-2
cdr3_nt: TGTGCCAGCAGCCCCCTAGCGGGGGGGACCGGGGAGCTGTTTTTT
cdr3_aa: CASSPLAGGTGELFF

clone_size: -
v_call: TRBV5-6
d_call: TRBD1
j_call: TRBJ1-1
cdr3_nt: TGTGCCAGCAGCTTATACCGGACAGGGGGGAACACTGAAGCTTTCTTT
cdr3_aa: CASSLYRTGGNTEAFF

clone_size: -
v_call: TRBV18
d_call: TRBD1
j_call: TRBJ1-2
cdr3_nt: TGTGCCAGCTCACCACCCATTGGACAGGCCCTTAACTATGGCTACACCTTC
cdr3_aa: CASSPPIGQALNYGYTF

clone_size: once
v_call: TRBV18
d_call: TRBD1
j_call: TRBJ1-1
cdr3_nt: TGTGCCAGCTCACCCGGACAGGGGGAGGCTGAAGCTTTCTTT
cdr3_aa: CASSPGQGEAEAFF

clone_size: -
v_call: TRBV5-1
d_call: -
j_call: TRBJ2-7
cdr3_nt: TGCGCCAGCAGCTTGGGGGTCGGGGTAAGGGTAAGCGAGCAGTACTTC
cdr3_aa: CASSLGVGVRVSEQYF

clone_size: few
v_call: TRBV7-9
d_call: -
j_call: TRBJ1-6
cdr3_nt: TGTGCCAGCAGCTTAGACCCTAACAGAGTCCATTCACCCCTCCACTTT
cdr3_aa: CASSLDPNRVHSPLHF

clone_size: -
v_call: TRBV27
d_call: TRBD2
j_call: TRBJ2-3
cdr3_nt: TGTGCCAGCAGCCCTAGCGGAACAGATACGCAGTATTTT
cdr3_aa: CASSPSGTDTQYF

clone_size: -
v_call: TRBV5-4
d_call: -
j_call: TRBJ1-3
cdr3_nt: TGTGCCAGCAGCTTAGGGGGCTCTGGAAACACCATATATTTT
cdr3_aa: CASSLGGSGNTIYF

clone_size: -
v_call: TRBV7-9
d_call: TRBD2
j_call: TRBJ2-7
cdr3_nt: TGTGCCAGCAGCTTGGGGACTAGCGGGAGCGAGCAGTACTTC
cdr3_aa: CASSLGTSGSEQYF

clone_size: -
v_call: TRBV9
d_call: -
j_call: TRBJ2-3
cdr3_nt: TGTGCCAGCAGCGTAACAGTTAGCACAGATACGCAGTATTTT
cdr3_aa: CASSVTVSTDTQYF

clone_size: -
v_call: TRBV19
d_call: TRBD2
j_call: TRBJ2-1
cdr3_nt: TGTGCCAGTAGTATGGGCGGGGGTTCCTACAATGAGCAGTTCTTC
cdr3_aa: CASSMGGGSYNEQFF

clone_size: -
v_call: TRBV5-5
d_call: -
j_call: TRBJ2-5
cdr3_nt: TGTGCCAGCAGCTTGCCAGGGGACACAGAGACCCAGTACTTC
cdr3_aa: CASSLPGDTETQYF

clone_size: -
v_call: TRBV7-3
d_call: -
j_call: TRBJ2-3
cdr3_nt: TGTGCCAGCAGCTTCGCGGGGCAGGCGGATACGCAGTATTTT
cdr3_aa: CASSFAGQADTQYF

clone_size: -
v_call: TRBV9
d_call: TRBD1
j_call: TRBJ2-3
cdr3_nt: TGTGCCAGCAGTCAAGCCGGGACAGGGGCCGCAGATACGCAGTATTTT
cdr3_aa: CASSQAGTGAADTQYF

clone_size: -
v_call: TRBV3-1/TRBV3-2
d_call: TRBD2
j_call: TRBJ2-1
cdr3_nt: TGTGCCAGCAGCCCCGGGGGGGGAGGGCCTGGGTACAATGAGCAGTTCTTC
cdr3_aa: CASSPGGGGPGYNEQFF

clone_size: -
v_call: TRBV7-8
d_call: -
j_call: TRBJ2-7
cdr3_nt: TGTGCCAGCAGCCTACCAGGTTTAAGTAACGAGCAGTACTTC
cdr3_aa: CASSLPGLSNEQYF

clone_size: -
v_call: TRBV28
d_call: TRBD2
j_call: TRBJ2-2
cdr3_nt: TGTGCCAGCTCTCCCAGCGGGATCTTCACCGGGGAGCTGTTTTTT
cdr3_aa: CASSPSGIFTGELFF

clone_size: -
v_call: TRBV5-1
d_call: -
j_call: TRBJ1-1
cdr3_nt: TGCGCCAGCAGCCAGAGATTGGCGGCAAACACTGAAGCTTTCTTT
cdr3_aa: CASSQRLAANTEAFF

clone_size: -
v_call: TRBV2
d_call: TRBD2
j_call: TRBJ2-7
cdr3_nt: TGTGCCAGCAGTCAAAGCGGGAGCTCCTACGAGCAGTACTTC
cdr3_aa: CASSQSGSSYEQYF